The T cell receptor (beta chain) under discussion was sequenced for a study of control samples from healthy donors and cancer patients (dated by TCRdb to 2018 to 2021). V is shortened by 4 bases, J by 8 bases, and the region joining them spans 14 bases. Taken from the germline V gene (reference sequence), the CDR1 and CDR2 loops are LGHDT and YNNKEL. CDR3 length: 14 amino acids, cysteine to phenylalanine. Only the CDR3 DNA stays, 42 bases, in frame from base 1. Notes on this clone: There is no known antigen for this receptor. No much larger clone exists at a distance of one base, and base qualities are not known.

Receptor libraries were prepared by the immunoSEQ multiplex PCR assay. TCRdb's version of the immuneACCESS table is confined to in-frame rearrangements and falls short of the full clone set. An unresolved V gene accounts for under half of the shortfall where checked; the remainder is of unknown origin. The table for this sample lists 120,000 or so clones; around 94% of them were counted only once. Jointly, the top ten make up 0.5% to 0.7% of the sample. The specimen sequenced was PBMCs. The sequence links TRBV3-1 (or the pseudogene TRBV3-2) to TRBJ1-4; TRBD1 might be the D gene, on 6 matching bases. The receptor was derived from an elderly man with head and neck cancer. In nucleotides, the sequence is TGTGCCAGCAGCCCCGGGACAAAGGAAGAAAAACTGTTTTTT. Translated, it gives CASSPGTKEEKLFF.